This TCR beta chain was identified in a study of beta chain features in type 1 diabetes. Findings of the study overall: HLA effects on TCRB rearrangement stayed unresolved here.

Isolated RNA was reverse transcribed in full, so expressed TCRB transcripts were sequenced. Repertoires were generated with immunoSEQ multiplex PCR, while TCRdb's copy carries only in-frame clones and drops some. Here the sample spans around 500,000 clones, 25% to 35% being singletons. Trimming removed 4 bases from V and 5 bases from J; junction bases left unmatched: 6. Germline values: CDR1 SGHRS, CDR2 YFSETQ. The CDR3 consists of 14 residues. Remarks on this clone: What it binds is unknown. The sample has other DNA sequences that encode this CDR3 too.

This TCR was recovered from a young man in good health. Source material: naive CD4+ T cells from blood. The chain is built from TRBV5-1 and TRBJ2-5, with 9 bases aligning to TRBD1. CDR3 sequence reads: CASSPGQGRETQYF. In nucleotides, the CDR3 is TGCGCCAGCAGCCCCGGACAGGGGCGGGAGACCCAGTACTTC.